The rows below give T cell receptor beta chains drawn from one sample of a study of T cells after posttransplantation cyclophosphamide. Using immunoSEQ multiplex PCR, the repertoire was profiled, and TCRdb retains in-frame clones only, with some absent. The table has about 52,000 clones, 85% to 95% seen once. The sequencing sample was made of PBMCs. These receptors all stem from a woman aged 30 to 39 in good health and a related stem cell transplant donor. CDR3s include the opening cysteine and the closing phenylalanine or tryptophan. D genes are given only for firm matches. Some rows have no size entry. The others give once, few or many, or a class for an expanded clone.

D gene,V gene,clone size,J gene,CDR3 DNA,CDR3 protein
TRBD1,TRBV7-9,-,TRBJ1-2,TGTGCCAGCAGCTCGGGACAGGGATTTCTCTATGGCTACACCTTC,CASSSGQGFLYGYTF
-,TRBV4-3,-,TRBJ2-7,TGCGCCAGCAGCCAAGACCCCGGAGGTTTCTACGAGCAGTACTTC,CASSQDPGGFYEQYF
-,TRBV19,-,TRBJ2-2,TGTGCCAGTAGTATCTCCCGGTCCGGGGAGCTGTTTTTT,CASSISRSGELFF
TRBD1,TRBV11-2,-,TRBJ2-7,TGTGCCAGCAGCTTAGGCCGACAGGGTAGCTACGAGCAGTACTTC,CASSLGRQGSYEQYF
TRBD2,TRBV10-3,-,TRBJ2-1,TGTGCCATCAGTGAGTCGTATTCTAGCGGGGGCCACAATGAGCAGTTCTTC,CAISESYSSGGHNEQFF
TRBD1,TRBV27,-,TRBJ1-1,TGTGCCAGCAGTTCCCTGGACAGGGGTGCCACTGAAGCTTTCTTT,CASSSLDRGATEAFF
TRBD1,TRBV5-6,-,TRBJ1-1,TGTGCCAGCAGCTTTTCAGGACAGGGATCGGCTTTCTTT,CASSFSGQGSAFF
TRBD1,TRBV7-8,-,TRBJ2-2,TGTGCCAGCAGCTCTTTGGACAGGGCGAACACCGGGGAGCTGTTTTTT,CASSSLDRANTGELFF
-,TRBV7-2,once,TRBJ2-7,TGTGCCAGCAGCTTAGGCCAGGTCCGACCCTACGAGCAGTACTTC,CASSLGQVRPYEQYF
TRBD2,TRBV7-2,-,TRBJ2-5,TGTGCCAGCAGCTTAGGACTAGCGGGGGAACAAGAGACCCAGTACTTC,CASSLGLAGEQETQYF
TRBD2,TRBV5-6,-,TRBJ2-5,TGTGCCAGCTCACTGGCGGGGGGCGGCCAAGAGACCCAGTACTTC,CASSLAGGGQETQYF
-,TRBV9,-,TRBJ1-2,TGTGCCAGCAGCGTCGACGGGAACTATGGCTACACCTTC,CASSVDGNYGYTF
-,TRBV4-2,-,TRBJ1-2,TGTGCCAGCAGCCAAGTTCGGCAGGGCCCCTATGGCTACACCTTC,CASSQVRQGPYGYTF
-,TRBV19,-,TRBJ1-5,TGTGCCAGTAGTATTGGGGGCGGACGGAAGGGGTCAAATCAGCCCCAGCATTTT,CASSIGGGRKGSNQPQHF
-,TRBV10-3,-,TRBJ1-5,TGTGCCATCACCCCCGGGAGCAATCAGCCCCAGCATTTT,CAITPGSNQPQHF
TRBD2,TRBV5-1,-,TRBJ2-3,TGCGCCAGCAGCTTAGCGGGGACTTCCACAGATACGCAGTATTTT,CASSLAGTSTDTQYF
TRBD2,TRBV7-2,-,TRBJ2-3,TGTGCCAGCAGCTTGGTAGCGGGGGTCACAGATACGCAGTATTTT,CASSLVAGVTDTQYF
-,TRBV2,-,TRBJ1-2,TGTGCCACCATGGGGGGGCGAATAAACTATGGCTACACCTTC,CATMGGRINYGYTF
-,TRBV2,-,TRBJ2-1,TGTGTTACCTGGTCAGGGGGGAGAAACAATGAGCAGTTCTTC,CVTWSGGRNNEQFF
TRBD2,TRBV5-1,-,TRBJ2-5,TGCGCCAGCAGAAGGACTAGCTCAGAAGAGACCCAGTACTTC,CASRRTSSEETQYF
-,TRBV11-2,once,TRBJ2-2,TGTGCCAGCAGCCCCCATGGGGAGCTGTTTTTT,CASSPHGELFF
TRBD2,TRBV7-9,-,TRBJ2-1,TGTGCCAGCAGCTTAGTAAGCGGGGGGGACTCCTACAATGAGCAGTTCTTC,CASSLVSGGDSYNEQFF
TRBD2,TRBV7-2,-,TRBJ2-3,TGTGCCAGCAGCTTAGGCCGAACTAGCGGGGGGCCTCATACGCAGTATTTT,CASSLGRTSGGPHTQYF
-,TRBV15,-,TRBJ2-2,TGTGCCACCAGCAGAGATCGCGGGGCAGGGCTGACCGGGGAGCTGTTTTTT,CATSRDRGAGLTGELFF
-,TRBV11-2,-,TRBJ1-5,TGTGCCAGCAGCTTAGAAGCGGGCAGGGGCAATCAGCCCCAGCATTTT,CASSLEAGRGNQPQHF